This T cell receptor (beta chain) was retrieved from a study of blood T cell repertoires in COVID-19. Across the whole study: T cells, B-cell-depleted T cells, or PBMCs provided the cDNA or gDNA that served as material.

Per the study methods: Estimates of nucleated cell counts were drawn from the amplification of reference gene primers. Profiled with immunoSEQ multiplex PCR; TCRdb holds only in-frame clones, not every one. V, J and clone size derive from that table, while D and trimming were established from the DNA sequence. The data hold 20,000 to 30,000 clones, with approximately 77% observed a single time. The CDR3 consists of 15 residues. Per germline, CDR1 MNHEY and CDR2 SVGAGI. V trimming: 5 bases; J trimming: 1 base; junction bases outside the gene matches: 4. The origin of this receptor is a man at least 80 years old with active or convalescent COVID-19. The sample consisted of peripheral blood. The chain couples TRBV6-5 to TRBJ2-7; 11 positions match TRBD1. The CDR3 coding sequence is TGTGCCAGCAGTACAGGACAGGGGGCATCCTACGAGCAGTACTTC. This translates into CASSTGQGASYEQYF.